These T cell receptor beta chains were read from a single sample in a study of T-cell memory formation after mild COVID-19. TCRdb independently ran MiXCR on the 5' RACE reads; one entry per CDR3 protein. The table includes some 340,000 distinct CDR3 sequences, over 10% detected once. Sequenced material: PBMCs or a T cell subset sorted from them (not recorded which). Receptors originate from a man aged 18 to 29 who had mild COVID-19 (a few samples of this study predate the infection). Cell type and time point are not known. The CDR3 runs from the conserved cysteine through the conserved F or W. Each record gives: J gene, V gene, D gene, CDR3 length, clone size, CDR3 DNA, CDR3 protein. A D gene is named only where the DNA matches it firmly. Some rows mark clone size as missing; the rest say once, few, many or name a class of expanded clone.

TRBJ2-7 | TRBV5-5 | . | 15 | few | TGTGCCAGCAGCTTGGACCTAGCGTATTCCTACGAGCAGTACTTC | CASSLDLAYSYEQYF
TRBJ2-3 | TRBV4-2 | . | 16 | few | TGTGCCAGCCGCAGCAGGGGCCCCGGGACTCCAGATACGCAGTATTTT | CASRSRGPGTPDTQYF
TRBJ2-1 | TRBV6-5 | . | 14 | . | TGTGCCAGCAGTTACTCGAGTTTCGGTGGCCCGGGTCTCTTC | CASSYSSFGGPGLF
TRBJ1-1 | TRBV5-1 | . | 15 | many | TGCGCCAGCAGCTTGGAGGTAGGCGGGGACACTGAAGCTTTCTTT | CASSLEVGGDTEAFF
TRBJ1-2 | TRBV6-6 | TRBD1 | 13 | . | TGTGCCAGCAATTATGGACAGGGCCGGGGCTACACCTTC | CASNYGQGRGYTF
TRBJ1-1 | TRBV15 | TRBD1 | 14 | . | TGTGCCACCAGCCCAGGGGGCAGGGGAACTGAAGCTTTCTTT | CATSPGGRGTEAFF
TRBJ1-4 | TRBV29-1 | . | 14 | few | TGCAGCGTTGAAGAGGTGGGGAATGGTGAAAAACTGTTTTTT | CSVEEVGNGEKLFF
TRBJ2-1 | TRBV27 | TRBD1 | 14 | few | TGTGCCAGCAGTCCTGACCGACAGGGGAATGAGCAGTTCTTC | CASSPDRQGNEQFF
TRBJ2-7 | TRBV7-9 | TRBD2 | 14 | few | TGTGCCAGCAGCTTGGGGACTAGCGCGTACGAGCAGTACTTC | CASSLGTSAYEQYF
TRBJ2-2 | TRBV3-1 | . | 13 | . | TGTGCCACCTGGTCGGAAAACACCCAGGAGCTGTTTTTT | CATWSENTQELFF
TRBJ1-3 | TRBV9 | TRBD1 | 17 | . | TGTGCCAGCAGCCCCCGGGACAGGGTCTTCGTTGAAAACACCATATATTTT | CASSPRDRVFVENTIYF
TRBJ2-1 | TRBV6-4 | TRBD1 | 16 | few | TGTGCCAGCAGCGAACCTCGGACAGGGCGAGGCAATGAGCAGTTCTTC | CASSEPRTGRGNEQFF
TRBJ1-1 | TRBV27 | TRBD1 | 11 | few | TGTGCCGCACTACAGGGGACTGAAGCTTTCTTT | CAALQGTEAFF
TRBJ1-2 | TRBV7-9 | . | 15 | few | TGTGCCAGCAGCTTAGCCGGGATAAAGTGGGTTGGCTACACCTTC | CASSLAGIKWVGYTF
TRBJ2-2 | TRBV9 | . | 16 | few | TGTGCCAGCAGCGTAGGATCAGAGCAGTACACCGGGGAGCTGTTTTTT | CASSVGSEQYTGELFF
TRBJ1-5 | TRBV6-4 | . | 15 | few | TGTGCCAGCAGTGACTCAGGGACAACTAATCAGCCCCAGCATTTT | CASSDSGTTNQPQHF
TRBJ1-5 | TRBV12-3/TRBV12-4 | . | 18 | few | TGTGCCAGCAGTTCTATAGAGGTATCAGGGGATTATATTCAGCCCCAGCATTTT | CASSSIEVSGDYIQPQHF
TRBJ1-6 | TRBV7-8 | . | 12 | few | TGTGCCAGCAACCATGGGGGCTCACCCCTCCACTTT | CASNHGGSPLHF
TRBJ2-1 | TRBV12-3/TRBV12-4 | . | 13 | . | TGTGCCAGCAGTCAGGCAGGGGAAGATGAGCAGTTCTTC | CASSQAGEDEQFF
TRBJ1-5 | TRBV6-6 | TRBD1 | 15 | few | TGTGCCAGCACCGGACAGGGGTCAGGCAATCAGCCCCAGCATTTT | CASTGQGSGNQPQHF
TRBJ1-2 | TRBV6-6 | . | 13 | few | TGTGCCAGCAGTTACTCACTTAACTATGGCTACACCTTC | CASSYSLNYGYTF
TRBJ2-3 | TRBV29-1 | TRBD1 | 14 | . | TGCAGCGTTCGGGACAGGGGGCTTGAAGATACGCAGTATTTT | CSVRDRGLEDTQYF
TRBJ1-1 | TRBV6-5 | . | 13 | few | TGTGCCAGCAGTGATCCAGGGGATACTGAAGCTTTCTTT | CASSDPGDTEAFF
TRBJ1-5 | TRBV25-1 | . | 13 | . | TGTGCCAGCAGTCGGGAGTGGGGTCAGCCCCAGCATTTT | CASSREWGQPQHF
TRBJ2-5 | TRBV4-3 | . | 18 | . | TGCGCCAGCAGCCGGGGGTTTGGCGGGGGCCCCGAGCGTGAGACCCAGTACTTC | CASSRGFGGGPERETQYF
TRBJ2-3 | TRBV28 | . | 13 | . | TGTGCCAGCAGAGGAGTCATCACAGATACGCAGTATTTT | CASRGVITDTQYF
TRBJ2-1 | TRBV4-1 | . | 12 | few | TGCGCCAGCAGCCCCCTCGGGCGGGGTAAGTTCTTC | CASSPLGRGKFF
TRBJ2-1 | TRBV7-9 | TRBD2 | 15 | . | TGTGCCAGCAGCTTATTGAGCGGGGGGGCCGATGAGCAGTTCTTC | CASSLLSGGADEQFF
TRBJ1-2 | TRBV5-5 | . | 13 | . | TGTGCCAGCAGCTCAGAGATCTTATGGAGCTACACCTTC | CASSSEILWSYTF
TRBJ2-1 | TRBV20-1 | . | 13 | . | TGCAGTGCTAGTCTGTTAGGTTTCGGTGAGCAGTTCTTC | CSASLLGFGEQFF
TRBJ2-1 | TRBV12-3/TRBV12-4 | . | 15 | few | TGTGCCAGCAGTCCCCCCTCGGGTTTTTACAATGAGCAGTTCTTC | CASSPPSGFYNEQFF
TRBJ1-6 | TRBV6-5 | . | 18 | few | TGTGCCAGCAGCGCAAGGGACTTTCGCAACTCCTATAATTCACCCCTCCACTTT | CASSARDFRNSYNSPLHF
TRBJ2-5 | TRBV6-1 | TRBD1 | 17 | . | TGTGCCAGCAGTCGAGCGACGGGACAGGGCTTTAGAGAGACCCAGTACTTC | CASSRATGQGFRETQYF
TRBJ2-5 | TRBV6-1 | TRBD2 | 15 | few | TGTGCCAGCAGCCGGATAGCGGGGGAGGAAGAGACCCAGTACTTC | CASSRIAGEEETQYF
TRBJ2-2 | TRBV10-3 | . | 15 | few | TGTGCCACGCAAAGAGGAAGCCCGAACACCGGGGAGCTGTTTTTT | CATQRGSPNTGELFF
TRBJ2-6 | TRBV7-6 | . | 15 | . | TGTGCCAGCAGCTTATACGGGGCCGGGGCCAACGTCCTGACTTTC | CASSLYGAGANVLTF
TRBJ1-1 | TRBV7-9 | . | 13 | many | TGTGCCAGCAGGGGGCAGGGGAACACTGAAGCTTTCTTT | CASRGQGNTEAFF
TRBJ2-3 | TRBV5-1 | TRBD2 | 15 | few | TGCGCCAGCAGCCTGACTAGCGGGGTACGTGATACGCAGTATTTT | CASSLTSGVRDTQYF
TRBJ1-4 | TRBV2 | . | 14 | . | TGTGCCAGCAGTTACACGGACAGAAATGAAAAACTGTTTTTT | CASSYTDRNEKLFF
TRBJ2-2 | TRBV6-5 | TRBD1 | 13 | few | TGTGCCAGCAGACAGGGGGCGGGCGGGGAGCTGTTTTTT | CASRQGAGGELFF